This T cell receptor beta chain comes out of a study of glioma-infiltrating T cells after dendritic cell vaccination. About the research overall: Samples are from glioblastoma patients in Phase I and II dendritic cell vaccine trials.

Primers: 60 V beta forward and 13 J beta reverse. TCRdb keeps only in-frame clones here, not all; method: immunoSEQ multiplex PCR. The sample has about 82,000 clones; over 85% are singletons. This CDR3 contains 15 residues. Patients had residual fresh-frozen tumor tissue and more than two years of survival data. All glioblastoma patients lacked an isocitrate dehydrogenase mutation. The material was blood, obtained before dendritic cell vaccination. The chain is built from TRBV12-2 and TRBJ2-3; the D call in the table, TRBD2, was not verified against the DNA. TRBV12-2 is given as a pseudogene. This clonotype was sampled from a human donor with glioblastoma. As DNA, the CDR3 is TGTGCAAGTCGCCCGGGGAGCTCTTGCACAGATACGCAGTATTTT. It translates to CASRPGSSCTDTQYF.